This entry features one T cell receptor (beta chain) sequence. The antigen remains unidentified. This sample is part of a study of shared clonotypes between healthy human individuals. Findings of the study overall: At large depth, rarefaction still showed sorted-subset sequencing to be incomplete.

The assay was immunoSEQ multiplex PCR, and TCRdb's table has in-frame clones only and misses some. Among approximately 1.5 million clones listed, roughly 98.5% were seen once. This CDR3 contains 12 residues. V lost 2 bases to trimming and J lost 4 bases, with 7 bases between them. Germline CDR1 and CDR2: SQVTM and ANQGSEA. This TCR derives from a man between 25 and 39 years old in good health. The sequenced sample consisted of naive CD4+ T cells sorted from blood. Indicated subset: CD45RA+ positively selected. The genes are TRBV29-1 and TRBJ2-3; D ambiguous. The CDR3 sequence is CSVEMGPDTQYF. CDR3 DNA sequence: TGCAGCGTTGAAATGGGTCCAGATACGCAGTATTTT.